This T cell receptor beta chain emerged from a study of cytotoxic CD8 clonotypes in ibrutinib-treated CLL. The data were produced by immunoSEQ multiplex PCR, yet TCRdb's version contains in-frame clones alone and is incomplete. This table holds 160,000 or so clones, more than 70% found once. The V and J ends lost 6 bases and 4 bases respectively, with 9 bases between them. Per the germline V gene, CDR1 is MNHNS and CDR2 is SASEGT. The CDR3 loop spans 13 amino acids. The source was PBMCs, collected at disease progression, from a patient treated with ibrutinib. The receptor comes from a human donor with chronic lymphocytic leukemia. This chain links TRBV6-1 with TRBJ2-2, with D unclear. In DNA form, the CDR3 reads TGTGCCAGCAGCCTGGACGCCACCGGGGAGCTGTTTTTT. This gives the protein CASSLDATGELFF.